The entry below describes one T cell receptor (beta chain). Using immunoSEQ multiplex PCR, the repertoire was profiled, and TCRdb retains in-frame clones only, with some absent. Of approximately 330,000 clones in the sample, just under 90% were seen once. The data originate from a study of blood T cell repertoires in COVID-19. In the study overall: Some COVID-19 samples were acute and others convalescent; all came from the United States, Italy and Spain. T cells, B-cell-depleted T cells, or PBMCs supplied cDNA or gDNA.

The V gene lost 1 base and the J gene lost 6 bases, with 15 bases spanning the gap. The CDR3 is 15 amino acids. CDR1 is SGHNT and CDR2 is YYREEE in the germline V gene (reference sequence). This chain joins TRBV5-4 and TRBJ2-3; TRBD2 is a possible D gene (6 bases). This TCR was sampled from a woman in her twenties or thirties who had recovered from COVID-19. The sequencing input was PBMCs or T cells enriched from blood (not recorded which). CDR3 nucleotide sequence: TGTGCCAGCAGCTTGACTGCCCGCCGGGGGGATACGCAGTATTTT. Translating it yields CASSLTARRGDTQYF.